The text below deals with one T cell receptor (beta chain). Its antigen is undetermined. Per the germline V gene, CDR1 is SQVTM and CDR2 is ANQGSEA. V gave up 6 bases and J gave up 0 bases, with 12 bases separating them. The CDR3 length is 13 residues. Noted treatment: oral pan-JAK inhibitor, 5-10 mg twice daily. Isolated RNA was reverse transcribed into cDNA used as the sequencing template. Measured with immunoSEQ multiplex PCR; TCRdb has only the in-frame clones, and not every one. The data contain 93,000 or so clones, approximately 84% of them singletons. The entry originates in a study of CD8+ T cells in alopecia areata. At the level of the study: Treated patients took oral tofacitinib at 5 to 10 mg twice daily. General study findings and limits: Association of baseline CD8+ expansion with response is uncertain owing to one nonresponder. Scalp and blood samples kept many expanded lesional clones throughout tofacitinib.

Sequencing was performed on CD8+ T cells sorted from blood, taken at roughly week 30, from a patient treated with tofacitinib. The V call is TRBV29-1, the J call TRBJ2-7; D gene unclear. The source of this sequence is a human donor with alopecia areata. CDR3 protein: CSVAGGSSYEQYF. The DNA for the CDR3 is TGCAGCGTCGCTGGTGGCAGCTCCTACGAGCAGTACTTC.